This T cell receptor (beta chain) comes out of a study of shared clonotypes between healthy human individuals. On the study more broadly: Contributing individuals were a couple of females and three males aged 18 to 49.

On this clone itself: The antigen is unknown.

The CDR3 contains 15 residues. Trimming left V 2 bases short and J 2 bases short, with 7 bases between. CDR1 and CDR2 (germline): MNHEY, SMNVEV (reference sequence). TCRdb keeps only in-frame clones here, not all; method: immunoSEQ multiplex PCR. Of under 1,900,000 clones listed, approximately 98.5% are singletons. General study findings and limits: In this cohort, only blood was sampled, and tissue repertoires likely differ.

Splitting of CD4+ cells produced CD45RA+ naive and CD45RA-negative memory subsets. The V and J genes are TRBV27 and TRBJ2-6; no clear D gene. Input material: naive CD4+ T cells sorted from blood. Indicated subset: CD45RA+ positively selected. The sequence was obtained from a man aged 30 to 39 in good health. The CDR3 DNA sequence: TGTGCCAGCAGTTTAGTGCCCCCTGGGGCCAACGTCCTGACTTTC. This codes for CASSLVPPGANVLTF. Complete variable domain (other parts from reference TRBV27 and TRBJ2-6): EAQVTQNPRYLITVTGKKLTVTCSQNMNHEYMSWYRQDPGLGLRQIYYSMNVEVTDKGDVPEGYKVSRKEKRNFPLILESPSPNQTSLYFCASSLVPPGANVLTFGAGSRLTVL.